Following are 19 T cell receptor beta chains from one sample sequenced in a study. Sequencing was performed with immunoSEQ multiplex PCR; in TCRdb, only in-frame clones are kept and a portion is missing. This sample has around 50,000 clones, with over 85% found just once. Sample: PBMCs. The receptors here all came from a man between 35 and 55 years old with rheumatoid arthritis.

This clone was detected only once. CDR3 region: CASSCRDADNQPQHF. The CDR3, as DNA: TGTGCCAGCAGCTGCCGGGACGCCGACAATCAGCCCCAGCATTTT. This sequence joins TRBV11-3 and TRBJ1-5; perhaps TRBD1 as D (5 bases). This CDR3 has 15 residues. The V gene lost 4 bases and the J gene lost 3 bases, with 13 bases spanning the gap. Germline CDR1 SGHNT, CDR2 YENEEA.

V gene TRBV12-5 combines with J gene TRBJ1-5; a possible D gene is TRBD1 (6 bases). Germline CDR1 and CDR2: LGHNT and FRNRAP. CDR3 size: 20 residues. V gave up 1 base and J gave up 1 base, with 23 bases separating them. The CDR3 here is CASGLEMWGLGIGSNQPQHF. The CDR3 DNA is TGTGCTAGTGGTTTGGAAATGTGGGGGCTCGGGATAGGAAGCAATCAGCCCCAGCATTTT.

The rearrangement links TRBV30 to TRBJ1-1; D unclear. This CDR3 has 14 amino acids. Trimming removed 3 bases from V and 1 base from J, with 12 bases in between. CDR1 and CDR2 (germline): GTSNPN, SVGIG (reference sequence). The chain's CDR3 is CAWREPRWNTEAFF. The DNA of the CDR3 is TGTGCCTGGAGGGAACCCCGGTGGAACACTGAAGCTTTCTTT.

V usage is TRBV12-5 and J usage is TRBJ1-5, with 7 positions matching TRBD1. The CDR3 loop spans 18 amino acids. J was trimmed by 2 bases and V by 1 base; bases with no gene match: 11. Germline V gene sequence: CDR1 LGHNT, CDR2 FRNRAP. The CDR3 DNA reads TGTGCTAGTGGTTTGGACATCGACAGGGCCCTGGGCAATCAGCCCCAGCATTTT. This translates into CASGLDIDRALGNQPQHF.

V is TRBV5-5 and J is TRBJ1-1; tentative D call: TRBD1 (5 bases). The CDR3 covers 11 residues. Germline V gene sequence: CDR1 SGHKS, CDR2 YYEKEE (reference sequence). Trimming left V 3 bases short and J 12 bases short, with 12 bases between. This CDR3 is CASSWGGTTFF. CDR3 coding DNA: TGTGCCAGCAGCTGGGGAGGGACGACTTTCTTT.

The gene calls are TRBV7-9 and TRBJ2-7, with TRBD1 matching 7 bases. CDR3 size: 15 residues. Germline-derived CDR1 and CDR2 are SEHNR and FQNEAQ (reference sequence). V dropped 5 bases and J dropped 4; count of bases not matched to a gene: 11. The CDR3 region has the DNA TGTGCCAGCAGCCTCGACAGGGTAGGAAGGTACGAGCAGTACTTC. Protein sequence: CASSLDRVGRYEQYF.

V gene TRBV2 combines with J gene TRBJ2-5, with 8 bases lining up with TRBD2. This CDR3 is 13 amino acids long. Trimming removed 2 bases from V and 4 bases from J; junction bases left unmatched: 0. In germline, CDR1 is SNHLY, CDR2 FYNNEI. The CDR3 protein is CASSESGGETQYF. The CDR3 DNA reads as TGTGCCAGCAGTGAAAGCGGGGGAGAGACCCAGTACTTC.

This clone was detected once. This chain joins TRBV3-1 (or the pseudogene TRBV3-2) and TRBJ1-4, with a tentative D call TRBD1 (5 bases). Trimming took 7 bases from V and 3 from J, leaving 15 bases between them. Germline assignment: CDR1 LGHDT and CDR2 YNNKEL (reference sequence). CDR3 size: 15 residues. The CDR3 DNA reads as TGTGCCAGCACCACACCCGGGGGACCTAATGAAAAACTGTTTTTT. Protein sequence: CASTTPGGPNEKLFF.

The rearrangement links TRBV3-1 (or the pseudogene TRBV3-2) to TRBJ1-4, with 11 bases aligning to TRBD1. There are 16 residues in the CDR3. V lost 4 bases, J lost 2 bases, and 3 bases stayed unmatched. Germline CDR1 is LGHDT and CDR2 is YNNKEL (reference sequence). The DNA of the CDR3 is TGTGCCAGCAGCCTGGACAGGGGGCGGACTAATGAAAAACTGTTTTTT. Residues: CASSLDRGRTNEKLFF.

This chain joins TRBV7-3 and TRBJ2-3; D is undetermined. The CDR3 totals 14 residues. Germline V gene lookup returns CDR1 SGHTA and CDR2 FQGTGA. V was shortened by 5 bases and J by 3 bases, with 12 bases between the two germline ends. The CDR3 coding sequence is TGTGCCAGCAGCCCTACAGTAGGAACAGATACGCAGTATTTT. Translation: CASSPTVGTDTQYF.

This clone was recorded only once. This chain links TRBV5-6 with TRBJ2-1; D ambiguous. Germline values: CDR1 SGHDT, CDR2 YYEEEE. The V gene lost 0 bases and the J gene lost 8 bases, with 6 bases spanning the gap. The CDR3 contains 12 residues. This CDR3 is CASSLDRHEQFF. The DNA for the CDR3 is TGTGCCAGCAGCTTGGATCGGCATGAGCAGTTCTTC.

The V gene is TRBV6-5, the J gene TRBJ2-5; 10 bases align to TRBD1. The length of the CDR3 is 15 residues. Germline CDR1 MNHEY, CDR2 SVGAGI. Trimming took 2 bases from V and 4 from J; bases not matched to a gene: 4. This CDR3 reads CASSYDRGLGETQYF. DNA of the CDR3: TGTGCCAGCAGTTACGACAGGGGGCTGGGAGAGACCCAGTACTTC.

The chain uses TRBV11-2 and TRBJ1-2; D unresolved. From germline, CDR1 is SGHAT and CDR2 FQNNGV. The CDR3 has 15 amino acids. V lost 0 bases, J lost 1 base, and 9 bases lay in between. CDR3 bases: TGTGCCAGCAGCTTAGATACAGATCTTAACTATGGCTACACCTTC. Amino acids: CASSLDTDLNYGYTF.

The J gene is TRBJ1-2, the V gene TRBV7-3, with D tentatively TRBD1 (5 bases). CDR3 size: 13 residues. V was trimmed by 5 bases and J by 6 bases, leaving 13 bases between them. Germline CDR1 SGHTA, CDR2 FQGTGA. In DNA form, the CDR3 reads TGTGCCAGCAGCAGGAGGGGCACGGATGGCTACACCTTC. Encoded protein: CASSRRGTDGYTF. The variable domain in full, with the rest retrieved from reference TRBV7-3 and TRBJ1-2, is GAGVSQTPSNKVTEKGKYVELRCDPISGHTALYWYRQSLGQGPEFLIYFQGTGAADDSGLPNDRFFAVRPEGSVSTLKIQRTERGDSAVYLCASSRRGTDGYTFGSGTRLTVV.

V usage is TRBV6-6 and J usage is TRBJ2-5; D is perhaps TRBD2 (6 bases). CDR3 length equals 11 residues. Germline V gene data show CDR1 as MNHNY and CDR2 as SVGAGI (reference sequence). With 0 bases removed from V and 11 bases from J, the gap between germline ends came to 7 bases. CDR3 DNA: TGTGCCAGCAGTTACTCGGCGGGACAGTACTTC. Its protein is CASSYSAGQYF.

The CDR3 nucleotides read TGTGCCAGCAGCGTAGGACAGCGAGTAGGCTACACCTTC. Amino acid sequence: CASSVGQRVGYTF. The chain carries TRBV9 and TRBJ1-2, with TRBD1 as a possible D gene (5 bases). Germline V lookup: CDR1 SGDLS, CDR2 YYNGEE. Between the trimmed V and J ends, which lost 0 bases and 8 bases, there was a span of 11 bases. The length of the CDR3 is 13 residues.

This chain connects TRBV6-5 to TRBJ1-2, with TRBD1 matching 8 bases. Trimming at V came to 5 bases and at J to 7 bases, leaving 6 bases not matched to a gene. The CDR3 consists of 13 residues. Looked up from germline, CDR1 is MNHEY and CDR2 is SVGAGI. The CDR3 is CASSNTGGFGYTF. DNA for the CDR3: TGTGCCAGCAGTAATACAGGGGGATTTGGCTACACCTTC.

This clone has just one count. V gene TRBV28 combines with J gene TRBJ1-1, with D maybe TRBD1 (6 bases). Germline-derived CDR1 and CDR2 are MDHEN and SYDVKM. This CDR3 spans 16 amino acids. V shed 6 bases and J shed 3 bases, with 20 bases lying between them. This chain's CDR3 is CASSPVGGAMDTEAFF. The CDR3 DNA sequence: TGTGCCAGCAGCCCGGTCGGGGGGGCGATGGACACTGAAGCTTTCTTT.

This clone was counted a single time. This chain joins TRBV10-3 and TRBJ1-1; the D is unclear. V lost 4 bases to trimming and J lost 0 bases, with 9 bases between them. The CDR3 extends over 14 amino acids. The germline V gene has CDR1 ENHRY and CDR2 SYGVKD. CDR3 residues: CAISGQGLNTEAFF. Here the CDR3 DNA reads TGTGCCATCAGTGGCCAAGGGCTGAACACTGAAGCTTTCTTT.